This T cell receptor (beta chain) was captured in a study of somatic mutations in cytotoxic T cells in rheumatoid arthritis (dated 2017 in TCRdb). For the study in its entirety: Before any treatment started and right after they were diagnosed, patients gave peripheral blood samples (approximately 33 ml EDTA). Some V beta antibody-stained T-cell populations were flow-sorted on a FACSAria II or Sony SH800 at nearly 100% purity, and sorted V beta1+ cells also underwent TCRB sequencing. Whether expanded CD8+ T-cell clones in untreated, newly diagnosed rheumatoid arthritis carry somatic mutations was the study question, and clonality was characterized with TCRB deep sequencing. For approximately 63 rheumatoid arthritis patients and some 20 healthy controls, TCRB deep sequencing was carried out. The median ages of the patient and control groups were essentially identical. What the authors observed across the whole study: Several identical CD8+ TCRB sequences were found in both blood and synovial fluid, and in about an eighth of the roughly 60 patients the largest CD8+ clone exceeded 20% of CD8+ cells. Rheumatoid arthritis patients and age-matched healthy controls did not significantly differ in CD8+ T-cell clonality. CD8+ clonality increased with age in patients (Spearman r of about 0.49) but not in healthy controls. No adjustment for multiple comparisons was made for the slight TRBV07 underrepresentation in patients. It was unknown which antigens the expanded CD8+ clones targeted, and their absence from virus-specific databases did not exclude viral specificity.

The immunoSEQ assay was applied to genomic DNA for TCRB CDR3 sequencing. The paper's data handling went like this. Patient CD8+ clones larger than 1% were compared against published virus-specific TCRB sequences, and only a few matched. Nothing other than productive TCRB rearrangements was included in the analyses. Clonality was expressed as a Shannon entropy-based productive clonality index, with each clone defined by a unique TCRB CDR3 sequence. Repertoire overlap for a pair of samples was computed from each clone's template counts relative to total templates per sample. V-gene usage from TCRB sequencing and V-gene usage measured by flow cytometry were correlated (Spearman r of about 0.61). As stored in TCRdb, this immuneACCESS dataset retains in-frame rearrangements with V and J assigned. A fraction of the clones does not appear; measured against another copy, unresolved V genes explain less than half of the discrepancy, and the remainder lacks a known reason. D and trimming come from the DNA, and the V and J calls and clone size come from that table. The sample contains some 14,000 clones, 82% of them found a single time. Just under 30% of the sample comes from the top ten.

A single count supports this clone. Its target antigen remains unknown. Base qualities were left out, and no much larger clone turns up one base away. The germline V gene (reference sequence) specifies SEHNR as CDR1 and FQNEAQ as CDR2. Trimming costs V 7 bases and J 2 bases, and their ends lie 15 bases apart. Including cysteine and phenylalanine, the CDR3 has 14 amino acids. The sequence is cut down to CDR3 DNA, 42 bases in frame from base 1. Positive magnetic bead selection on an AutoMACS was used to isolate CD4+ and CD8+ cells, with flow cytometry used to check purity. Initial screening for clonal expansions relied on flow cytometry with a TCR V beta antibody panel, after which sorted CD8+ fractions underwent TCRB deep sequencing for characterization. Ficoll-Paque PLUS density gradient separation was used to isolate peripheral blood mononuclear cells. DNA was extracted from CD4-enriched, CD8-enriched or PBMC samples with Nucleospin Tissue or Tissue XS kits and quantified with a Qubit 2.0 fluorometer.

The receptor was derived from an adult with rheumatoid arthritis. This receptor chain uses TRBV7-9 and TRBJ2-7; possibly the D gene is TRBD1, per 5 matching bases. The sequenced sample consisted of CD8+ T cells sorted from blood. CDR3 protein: CASTASGSPYEQYF. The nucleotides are TGTGCCAGCACTGCATCAGGGTCACCCTACGAGCAGTACTTC.